This T cell receptor beta chain came from a study of cytomegalovirus exposure and HLA in healthy donors. For the study at large: The platform used for the roughly 130 validation repertoires matched that of the approximately 670 first-cohort repertoires, a later analysis reported.

J gave up 7 bases and V 6 bases, and 12 bases lay outside the gene matches. The CDR3 totals 14 residues. Germline V CDR1 and CDR2: MDHEN, SYDVKM. The assay was immunoSEQ multiplex PCR, and TCRdb's table has in-frame clones only and misses some. The data hold some 77,000 clones, with 94% observed a single time. In the case of this clone: Its antigen is unidentified.

The study, taken as a whole, reports: Among TCR beta chains, those listed as cytomegalovirus-associated numbered under 200. For cytomegalovirus status, the classifier reportedly gave diagnoses with high specificity and sensitivity. TCR clusters originating in the first cohort tended to co-occur in the 120 validation repertoires, according to a later analysis.

The clonotype was recovered from a man younger than 35 in good health and CMV-seropositive. Sequencing was done on a sample of PBMCs. This rearrangement joins TRBV28 to TRBJ2-7; 7 bases match TRBD2. The CDR3 loop is CASRGGPLRGEQYF. The CDR3 coding sequence is TGTGCCAGCAGGGGGGGACCCTTGCGGGGGGAGCAGTACTTC.